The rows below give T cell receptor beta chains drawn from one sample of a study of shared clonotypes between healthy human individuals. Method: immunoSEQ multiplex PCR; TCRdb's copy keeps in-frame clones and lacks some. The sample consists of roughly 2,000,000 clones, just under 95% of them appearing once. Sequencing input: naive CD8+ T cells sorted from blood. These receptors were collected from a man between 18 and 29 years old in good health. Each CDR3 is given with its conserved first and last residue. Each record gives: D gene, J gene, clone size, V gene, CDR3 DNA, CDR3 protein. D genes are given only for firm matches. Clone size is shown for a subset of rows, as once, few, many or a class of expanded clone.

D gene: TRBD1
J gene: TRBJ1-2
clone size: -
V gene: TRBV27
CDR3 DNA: TGTGCCAGCAGTTCATTACAGGGGGCTCTTGGCTACACCTTC
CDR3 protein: CASSSLQGALGYTF

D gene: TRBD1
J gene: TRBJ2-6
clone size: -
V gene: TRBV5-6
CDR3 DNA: TGTGCCAGCAGCTCTTCCGGGACAGGTCTCTCTGGGGCCAACGTCCTGACTTTC
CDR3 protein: CASSSSGTGLSGANVLTF

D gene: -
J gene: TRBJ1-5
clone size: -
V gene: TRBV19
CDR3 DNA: TGTGCCAGTAGTATTCTGGGGGGATTTAGCAATCAGCCCCAGCATTTT
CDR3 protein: CASSILGGFSNQPQHF

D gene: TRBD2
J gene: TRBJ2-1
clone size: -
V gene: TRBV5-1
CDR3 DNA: TGCGCCAGCAGCTTGGCAACTAGCGGGCCGAGCTCCTACAATGAGCAGTTCTTC
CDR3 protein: CASSLATSGPSSYNEQFF

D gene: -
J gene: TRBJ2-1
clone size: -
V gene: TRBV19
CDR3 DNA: TGTGCCAGTACCCAGGGAATCTACAATGAGCAGTTCTTC
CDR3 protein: CASTQGIYNEQFF

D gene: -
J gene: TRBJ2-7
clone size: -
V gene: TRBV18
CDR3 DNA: TGTGCCAGCTCACTTAGTACCAGCCGCTACGAGCAGTACTTC
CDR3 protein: CASSLSTSRYEQYF

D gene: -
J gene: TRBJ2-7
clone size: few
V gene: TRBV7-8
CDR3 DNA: TGTGCCAGCAGCTCCGATTGGAGGGAGCAGTACTTC
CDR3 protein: CASSSDWREQYF

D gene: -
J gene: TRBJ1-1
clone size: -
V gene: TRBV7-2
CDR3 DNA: TGTGCCAGCAGCACCGACAGGATTACTGAAGCTTTCTTT
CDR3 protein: CASSTDRITEAFF

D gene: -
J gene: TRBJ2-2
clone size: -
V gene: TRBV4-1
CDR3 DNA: TGCGCCAGCAGCCAAGATGTGATAGCTGGCGGGGAGCTGTTTTTT
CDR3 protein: CASSQDVIAGGELFF

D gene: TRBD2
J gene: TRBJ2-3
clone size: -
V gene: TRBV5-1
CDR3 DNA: TGCGCCAGCAGCTTGGTATCTAGCGGAAGCACAGATACGCAGTATTTT
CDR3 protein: CASSLVSSGSTDTQYF